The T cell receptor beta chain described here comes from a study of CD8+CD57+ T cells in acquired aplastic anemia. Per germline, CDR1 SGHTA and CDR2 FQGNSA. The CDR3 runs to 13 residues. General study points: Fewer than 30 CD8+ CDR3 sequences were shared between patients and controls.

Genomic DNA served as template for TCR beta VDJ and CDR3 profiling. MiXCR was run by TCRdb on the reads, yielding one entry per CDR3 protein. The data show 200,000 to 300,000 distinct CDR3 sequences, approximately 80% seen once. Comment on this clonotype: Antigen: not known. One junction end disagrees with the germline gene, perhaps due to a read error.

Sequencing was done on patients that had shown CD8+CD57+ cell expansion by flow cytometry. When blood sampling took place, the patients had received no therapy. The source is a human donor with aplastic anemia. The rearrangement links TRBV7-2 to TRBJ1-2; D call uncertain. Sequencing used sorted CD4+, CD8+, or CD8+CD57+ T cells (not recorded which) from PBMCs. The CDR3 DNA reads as TGCGCCAGCAGCTTAGGCCGAGCACGTGGTACGACCTTC. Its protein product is CASSLGRARGTTF.